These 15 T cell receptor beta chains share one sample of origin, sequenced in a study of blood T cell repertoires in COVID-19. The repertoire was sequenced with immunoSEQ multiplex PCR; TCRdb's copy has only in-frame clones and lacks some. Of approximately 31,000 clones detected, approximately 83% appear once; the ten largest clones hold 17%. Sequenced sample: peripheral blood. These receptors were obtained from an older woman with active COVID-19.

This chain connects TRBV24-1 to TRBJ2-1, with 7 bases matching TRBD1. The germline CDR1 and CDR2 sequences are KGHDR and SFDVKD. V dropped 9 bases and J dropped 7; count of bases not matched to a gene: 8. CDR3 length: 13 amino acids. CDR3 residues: CATSEPGGNEQFF. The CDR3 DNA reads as TGTGCCACCTCAGAGCCAGGGGGAAATGAGCAGTTCTTC.

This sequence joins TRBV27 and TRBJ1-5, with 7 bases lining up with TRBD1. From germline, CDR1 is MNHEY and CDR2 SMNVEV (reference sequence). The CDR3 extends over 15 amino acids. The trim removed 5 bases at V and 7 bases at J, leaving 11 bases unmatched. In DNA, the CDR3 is TGTGCCAGCAGTCCTGGGACCTCAGGGGGGCAGCCCCAGCATTTT. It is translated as CASSPGTSGGQPQHF.

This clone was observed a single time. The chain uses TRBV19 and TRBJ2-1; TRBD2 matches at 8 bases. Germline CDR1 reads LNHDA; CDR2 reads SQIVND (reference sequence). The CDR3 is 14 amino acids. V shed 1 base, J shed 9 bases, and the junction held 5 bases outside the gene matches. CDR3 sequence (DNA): TGTGCCAGTAGTATAGCGGGGGGGCCGAGTGAGCAGTTCTTC. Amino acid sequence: CASSIAGGPSEQFF.

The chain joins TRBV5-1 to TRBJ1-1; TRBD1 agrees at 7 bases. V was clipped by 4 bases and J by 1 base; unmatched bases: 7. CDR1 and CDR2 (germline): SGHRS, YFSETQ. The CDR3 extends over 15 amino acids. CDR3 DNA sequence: TGCGCCAGCAGCACAGGGGTGCGTACGAACACTGAAGCTTTCTTT. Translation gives CASSTGVRTNTEAFF.

The chain's CDR3 is CASSLDGGFETQYF. CDR3 in DNA: TGTGCCAGCAGCCTGGACGGGGGATTTGAGACCCAGTACTTC. The gene calls are TRBV5-6 and TRBJ2-5, with D possibly TRBD2 on 6 matching bases. The V end was cut by 4 bases, the J end by 5 bases, with 15 bases between. The CDR3 sequence is 14 residues long. CDR1 and CDR2 (germline): SGHDT, YYEEEE. The entire variable domain, with the rest obtained from reference TRBV5-6 and TRBJ2-5, is as follows: DAGVTQSPTHLIKTRGQQVTLRCSPKSGHDTVSWYQQALGQGPQFIFQYYEEEERQRGNFPDRFSGHQFPNYSSELNVNALLLGDSALYLCASSLDGGFETQYFGPGTRLLVL.

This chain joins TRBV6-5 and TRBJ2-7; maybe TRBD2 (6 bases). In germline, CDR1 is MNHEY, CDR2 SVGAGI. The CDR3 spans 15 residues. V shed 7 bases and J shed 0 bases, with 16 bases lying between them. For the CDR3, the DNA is TGTGCCAGCATCTTGAGGGCGGGGAACTCCTACGAGCAGTACTTC. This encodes CASILRAGNSYEQYF.

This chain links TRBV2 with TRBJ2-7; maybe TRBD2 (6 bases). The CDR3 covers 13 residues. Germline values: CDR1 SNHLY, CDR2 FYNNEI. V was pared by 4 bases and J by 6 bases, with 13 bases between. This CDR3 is CASSGGVESEQYF. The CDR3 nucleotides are TGTGCCAGCAGTGGGGGGGTGGAAAGCGAGCAGTACTTC.

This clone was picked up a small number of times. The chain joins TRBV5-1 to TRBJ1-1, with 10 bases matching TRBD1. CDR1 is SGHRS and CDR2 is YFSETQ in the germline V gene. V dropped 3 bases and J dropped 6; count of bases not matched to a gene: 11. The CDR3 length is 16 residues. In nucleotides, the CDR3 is TGCGCCAGCAGCTCGGACAGGGGGAATCCGTACGCTGAAGCTTTCTTT. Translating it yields CASSSDRGNPYAEAFF. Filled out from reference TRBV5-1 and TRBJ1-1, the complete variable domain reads KAGVTQTPRYLIKTRGQQVTLSCSPISGHRSVSWYQQTPGQGLQFLFEYFSETQRNKGNFPGRFSGRQFSNSRSEMNVSTLELGDSALYLCASSSDRGNPYAEAFFGQGTRLTVV.

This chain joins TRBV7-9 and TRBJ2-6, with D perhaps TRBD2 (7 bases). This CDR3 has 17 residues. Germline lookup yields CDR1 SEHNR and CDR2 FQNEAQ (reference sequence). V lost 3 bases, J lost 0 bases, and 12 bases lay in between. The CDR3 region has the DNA TGTGCCAGCAGCTTCGCGGGGGCGATCTCTGGGGCCAACGTCCTGACTTTC. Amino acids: CASSFAGAISGANVLTF.

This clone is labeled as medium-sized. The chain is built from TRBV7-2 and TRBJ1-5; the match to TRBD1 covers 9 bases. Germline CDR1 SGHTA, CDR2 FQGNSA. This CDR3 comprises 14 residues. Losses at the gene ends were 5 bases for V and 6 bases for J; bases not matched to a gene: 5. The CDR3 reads CASSLGTGTQPQHF. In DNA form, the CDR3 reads TGTGCCAGCAGCCTTGGGACAGGGACTCAGCCCCAGCATTTT.

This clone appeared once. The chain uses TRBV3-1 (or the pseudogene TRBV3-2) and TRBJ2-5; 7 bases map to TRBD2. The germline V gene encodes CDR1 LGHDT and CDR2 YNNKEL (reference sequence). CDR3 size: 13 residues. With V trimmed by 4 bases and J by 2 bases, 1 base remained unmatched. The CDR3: CASSRGLQETQYF. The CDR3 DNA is TGTGCCAGCAGCCGGGGACTACAAGAGACCCAGTACTTC.

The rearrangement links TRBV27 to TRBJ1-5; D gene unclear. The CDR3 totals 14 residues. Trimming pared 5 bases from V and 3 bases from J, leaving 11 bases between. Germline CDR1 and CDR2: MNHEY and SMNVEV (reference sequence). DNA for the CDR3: TGTGCCAGCAGTCGAGCGATAGACAATCAGCCCCAGCATTTT. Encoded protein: CASSRAIDNQPQHF.

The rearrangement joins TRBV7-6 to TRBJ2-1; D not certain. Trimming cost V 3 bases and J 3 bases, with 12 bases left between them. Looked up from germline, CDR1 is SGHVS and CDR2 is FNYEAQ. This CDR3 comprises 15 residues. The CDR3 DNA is TGTGCCAGCAGCTTGGATGTAGCTAACTACAATGAGCAGTTCTTC. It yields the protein CASSLDVANYNEQFF.

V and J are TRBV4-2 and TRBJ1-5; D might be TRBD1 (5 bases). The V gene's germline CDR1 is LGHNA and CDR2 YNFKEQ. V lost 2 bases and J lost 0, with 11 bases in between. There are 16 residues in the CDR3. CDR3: CASSQSGGGSNQPQHF. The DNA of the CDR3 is TGTGCCAGCAGCCAAAGCGGGGGTGGTAGCAATCAGCCCCAGCATTTT.

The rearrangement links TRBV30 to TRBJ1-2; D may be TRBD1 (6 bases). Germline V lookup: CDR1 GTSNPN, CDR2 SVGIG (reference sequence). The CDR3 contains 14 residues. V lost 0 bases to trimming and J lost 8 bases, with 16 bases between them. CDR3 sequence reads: CAWSVVRGMGGYTF. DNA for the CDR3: TGTGCCTGGAGTGTTGTCAGGGGCATGGGGGGCTACACCTTC.